These 27 T cell receptor beta chains came from one sample sequenced in a study of long-term antiretroviral therapy in people with HIV. Assay version v3.0 of immunoSEQ was used, and it was run at survey level. Clones were read by immunoSEQ multiplex PCR, and TCRdb kept only the in-frame ones, dropping some. The table has under 30,000 clones, over 75% seen once. Sequencing used unsorted PBMCs, obtained 1.1 years before starting antiretroviral therapy. The receptors originated from a woman between 25 and 40 years old with HIV.

This clone was detected only once. This rearrangement joins TRBV6-5 to TRBJ2-7, with D unclear. The CDR3 extends over 14 amino acids. In germline, CDR1 is MNHEY, CDR2 SVGAGI. The ends were cut back, 7 bases at V and 6 bases at J, with 19 bases in the middle. The CDR3 DNA is TGTGCCAGCACCGCTCAGAAGATCGCTGGCGAGCAGTACTTC. Translating it yields CASTAQKIAGEQYF.

The rearrangement joins TRBV6-5 to TRBJ1-1; D gene uncertain. Per germline, CDR1 MNHEY and CDR2 SVGAGI. V was shortened by 6 bases and J by 3 bases, with 11 bases between the two germline ends. This CDR3 spans 13 amino acids. The CDR3 bases are TGTGCCAGCAGCGTTGAGATGTACACTGAAGCTTTCTTT. This codes for CASSVEMYTEAFF.

A word on this clone: Different DNA sequences within this sample yield the same CDR3. The chain carries TRBV5-1 and TRBJ1-1; the D gene is possibly TRBD1 (6 bases). CDR1 and CDR2 from the germline V gene are SGHRS and YFSETQ. Trimming removed 4 bases at V and 5 bases at J, with 15 bases between. The CDR3 runs to 14 residues. CDR3 sequence: CASSPPGVRTEAFF. CDR3 bases: TGCGCCAGCAGCCCCCCAGGGGTTCGAACTGAAGCTTTCTTT.

The chain joins TRBV2 to TRBJ1-2; D is undetermined. CDR3 size: 14 residues. The germline CDR1 and CDR2 sequences are SNHLY and FYNNEI. V lost 6 bases and J 0 bases, leaving 11 bases between the germline ends. The CDR3 bases are TGTGCCAGCAGACCCGGGGTGGCTAACTATGGCTACACCTTC. Translation: CASRPGVANYGYTF.

This clone was seen only once. The chain employs TRBV21-1 and TRBJ2-7; TRBD1 reflects the table's D call only, with no check against the DNA. TRBV21-1 is termed a pseudogene. This CDR3 has 14 residues. CDR3 DNA sequence: TGTGCCAGTCGATCAGGGGTAGGGTCCTACGAGCAGTACGTC. The encoded protein is CASRSGVGSYEQYV.

The gene calls are TRBV11-2 and TRBJ2-3, with TRBD2 identical over 15 bases. V shed 5 bases and J 6 bases; nucleotides not matched to a gene: 9. The germline V gene encodes CDR1 SGHAT and CDR2 FQNNGV. This CDR3 region has 17 residues. The CDR3 nucleotides read TGTGCCAGCAGCCCGGGGACTAGCGGGGGGACCGTGGATACGCAGTATTTT. Protein sequence: CASSPGTSGGTVDTQYF.

The genes are TRBV28 and TRBJ2-2; TRBD1 aligns across 7 bases. Germline V gives CDR1 MDHEN, CDR2 SYDVKM. CDR3 length equals 14 residues. J gave up 4 bases and V 10 bases, and 9 bases lay outside the gene matches. CDR3 DNA: TGTGCCAACTCCGAGGCAGGGGGCACCGGGGAGCTGTTTTTT. Amino acids: CANSEAGGTGELFF.

The rearrangement joins TRBV30 to TRBJ2-7, with D hard to call. Between the trimmed V and J ends, which lost 3 bases and 6 bases, there was a span of 9 bases. Germline assignment: CDR1 GTSNPN and CDR2 SVGIG (reference sequence). This CDR3 comprises 11 residues. CDR3 loop: CAWRPKGEQYV. CDR3 sequence (DNA): TGTGCCTGGAGACCTAAGGGCGAGCAGTACGTC.

This clone was observed once. This sequence joins TRBV7-3 and TRBJ1-2; no clear D. Between the trimmed V and J ends, which lost 7 bases and 3 bases, there was a span of 9 bases. The CDR3 is 12 residues long. Germline lookup yields CDR1 SGHTA and CDR2 FQGTGA. CDR3 in DNA: TGTGCCAGCACAGGCAACGACTATGGCTACACCTTC. Its protein is CASTGNDYGYTF.

The chain is built from TRBV2 and TRBJ2-1; 7 bases line up with TRBD2. The CDR3 is 15 residues long. J was trimmed by 8 bases and V by 0 bases; bases with no gene match: 7. Germline V lookup: CDR1 SNHLY, CDR2 FYNNEI. The DNA for the CDR3 is TGTGCCAGCAGTGAAGCGTCATGGGGGAGGGATGAGCAGTTCTTC. The encoded protein is CASSEASWGRDEQFF.

V is TRBV4-1 and J is TRBJ1-2; D uncertain. Germline assignment: CDR1 MGHRA and CDR2 YSYEKL. V dropped 2 bases and J dropped 2 bases, with 18 bases sitting between them. This CDR3 spans 17 amino acids. DNA for the CDR3: TGCGCCAGCAGCCAACGTTTAGGAGGCCCTACAAACTATGGCTACACCTTC. Its translation: CASSQRLGGPTNYGYTF.

This rearrangement joins TRBV9 to TRBJ2-1; 8 nucleotides line up with TRBD1. V lost 2 bases to trimming and J lost 7 bases; unmatched junction nucleotides: 20. CDR1 and CDR2 (germline): SGDLS, YYNGEE. CDR3 length equals 19 residues. CDR3 in amino acids: CASSVEPGQVRMRVNEQFF. The CDR3 nucleotides are TGTGCCAGCAGCGTCGAGCCGGGACAGGTACGGATGAGGGTTAATGAGCAGTTCTTC.

This clone has just one count. The chain links TRBV30 to TRBJ2-7; possible D gene TRBD1, 5 bases. There are 11 residues in the CDR3. Trimming shortened V by 1 base and J by 6 bases, and 7 bases separated the two germline ends. Germline V gene data show CDR1 as GTSNPN and CDR2 as SVGIG (reference sequence). CDR3 bases: TGTGCCTGGAGTGAAACAGGCGAGCAGTACGTC. Protein product: CAWSETGEQYV.

This clone appeared once. For the CDR3, the DNA is TGTGCCAGCAGCCGGGACAAGGGGTACTACGAGCAGTACGTC. It yields the protein CASSRDKGYYEQYV. The rearrangement joins TRBV2 to TRBJ2-7; a weak D match, TRBD1 (6 bases). Trimming left V 6 bases short and J 3 bases short, with 15 bases between. CDR1 is SNHLY and CDR2 is FYNNEI in the germline V gene. The CDR3 runs 14 residues.

This chain uses TRBV5-6 with TRBJ2-3; no clear D. Germline CDR1 is SGHDT and CDR2 is YYEEEE. The CDR3 loop spans 13 amino acids. With 0 bases removed from V and 6 bases from J, the gap between germline ends came to 8 bases. The CDR3 DNA reads TGTGCCAGCAGCTTGGGGAGTGAGGATACGCAGTATTTT. Residues: CASSLGSEDTQYF.

This clone was seen only a few times. The V gene is TRBV9, the J gene TRBJ1-6, with no clear D. Trimming left V 3 bases short and J 5 bases short, with 9 bases between. This CDR3 has 14 amino acids. CDR1 and CDR2 (germline): SGDLS, YYNGEE. In DNA form, the CDR3 reads TGTGCCAGCAGCGAAGGACCTAATAATTCACCCCTCCACTTT. Translating gives CASSEGPNNSPLHF.

This rearrangement joins TRBV6-5 to TRBJ2-3; 10 nucleotides agree with TRBD2. After removal of 5 bases from V and 4 bases from J, the junction contained 3 bases not matched to a gene. Germline V CDR1 and CDR2: MNHEY, SVGAGI. CDR3 length equals 14 residues. CDR3 sequence: CASSPGLASDTQYF. The CDR3 DNA reads as TGTGCCAGCAGTCCGGGACTAGCGTCAGATACGCAGTATTTT.

The V call is TRBV4-2, the J call TRBJ2-3, with 9 bases identical to TRBD2. This CDR3 contains 16 residues. Germline values: CDR1 LGHNA, CDR2 YNFKEQ. J gave up 2 bases and V 2 bases, and 5 bases lay outside the gene matches. CDR3 DNA: TGTGCCAGCAGCCAACGCGGGGGGGCAAACACAGATACGCAGTATTTT. It specifies CASSQRGGANTDTQYF.

This chain connects TRBV5-1 to TRBJ1-3; D not resolved. Per the germline V gene, CDR1 is SGHRS and CDR2 is YFSETQ. CDR3 size: 14 residues. V was cut by 4 bases and J by 0 bases, with 8 bases left in between. CDR3 sequence: CASSGASSGNTIYF. CDR3 in DNA: TGCGCCAGCAGCGGCGCCTCCTCTGGAAACACCATATATTTT.

The rearrangement uses TRBV5-1 and TRBJ1-1; possibly TRBD1 for D (6 bases). CDR3 length: 15 amino acids. Germline V gene data show CDR1 as SGHRS and CDR2 as YFSETQ. Trimming stripped 4 bases from V and 0 bases from J, with 13 bases between. CDR3 nucleotides: TGCGCCAGCAGCGTACAGGGTCTCGTGAACACTGAAGCTTTCTTT. Its translation: CASSVQGLVNTEAFF.

This sequence joins TRBV13 and TRBJ2-1, with 7 bases identical to TRBD1. After removal of 3 bases from V and 6 bases from J, the junction contained 2 bases not matched to a gene. CDR3 length: 13 residues. The germline V gene encodes CDR1 PRHDT and CDR2 FYEKMQ (reference sequence). The CDR3 protein is CASSLGQINEQFF. CDR3 in DNA: TGTGCCAGCAGCTTGGGACAGATCAATGAGCAGTTCTTC.

DNA for the CDR3: TGTGCCAGCAGCGTAGAAGGTTTAGAGAAGGCTTTCTTT. Its translation is CASSVEGLEKAFF. V and J are TRBV9 and TRBJ1-1, with D uncertain. There are 13 residues in the CDR3. V lost 0 bases and J lost 11, with 14 bases in between. Germline V CDR1 and CDR2: SGDLS, YYNGEE.

The chain links TRBV18 to TRBJ1-4, with D hard to call. The germline V gene encodes CDR1 KGHSH and CDR2 LQKENI. CDR3 length: 13 residues. Between the trimmed V and J ends, which lost 2 bases and 7 bases, there was a span of 8 bases. The CDR3 loop reads CASSPVGSEKLFF. The CDR3 DNA reads TGTGCCAGCTCACCAGTAGGGTCTGAAAAACTGTTTTTT. Complete variable domain (other parts from reference TRBV18 and TRBJ1-4): NAGVMQNPRHLVRRRGQEARLRCSPMKGHSHVYWYRQLPEEGLKFMVYLQKENIIDESGMPKERFSAEFPKEGPSILRIQQVVRGDSAAYFCASSPVGSEKLFFGSGTQLSVL.

The chain's CDR3 is CASSESGNTEAFF. In DNA, the CDR3 is TGTGCCAGCAGTGAATCGGGGAACACTGAAGCTTTCTTT. The chain uses TRBV25-1 and TRBJ1-1; D not resolved. The CDR3 consists of 13 residues. In germline, CDR1 is MGHDK, CDR2 SYGVNS. With 1 base removed from V and 1 base from J, the gap between germline ends came to 4 bases.

This chain uses TRBV5-1 with TRBJ1-3, with D unresolved. The CDR3 runs 13 residues. V lost 4 bases and J lost 0, with 5 bases in between. Germline V CDR1 and CDR2: SGHRS, YFSETQ. In DNA form, the CDR3 reads TGCGCCAGCAGCCTTGGCTCTGGAAACACCATATATTTT. Its protein is CASSLGSGNTIYF.

The chain recombines TRBV29-1 with TRBJ2-2; D gene ambiguous. The CDR3 runs 13 residues. Germline V lookup: CDR1 SQVTM, CDR2 ANQGSEA. For the CDR3, the DNA is TGCAGTTACCCCGGGTTTTACACCGGGGAGCTGTTTTTT. It codes for CSYPGFYTGELFF.

This clone was seen just once. The chain joins TRBV15 to TRBJ2-1; either TRBD1 or TRBD2 may supply D (6 bases each). Germline V gives CDR1 LNHNV, CDR2 YYDKDF (reference sequence). V was shortened by 1 base and J by 5 bases, with 12 bases between the two germline ends. This CDR3 contains 15 residues. The CDR3 protein is CATSRVGGRNNEQFF. The CDR3 DNA reads as TGTGCCACCAGCAGAGTCGGGGGCAGGAACAATGAGCAGTTCTTC. Full variable domain (rest looked up from reference TRBV15 and TRBJ2-1): DAMVIQNPRYQVTQFGKPVTLSCSQTLNHNVMYWYQQKSSQAPKLLFHYYDKDFNNEADTPDNFQSRRPNTSFCFLDIRSPGLGDTAMYLCATSRVGGRNNEQFFGPGTRLTVL.